The 14 T cell receptor beta chains reported below all come from one sample, sequenced in a study of T cell repertoires in cytomegalovirus infection. Each CDR3 protein gets one entry after TCRdb re-called the reads with MiXCR. This sample has fewer than 80,000 distinct CDR3 sequences, with about 4% found just once. The specimen sequenced was PBMCs. These receptors came from a human donor in good health (CMV status not recorded). Some clones in this sample may be carry-over from other donors' samples.

There are many counts of this clonotype. The CDR3 DNA sequence: TGTGCCAGCAGCTCTTCTGGAGAAGAGACCCAGTACTTC. As protein: CASSSSGEETQYF. The chain couples TRBV7-9 to TRBJ2-5; D unclear. This CDR3 region has 13 residues. The germline V gene encodes CDR1 SEHNR and CDR2 FQNEAQ (reference sequence). Trimming left V 4 bases short and J 3 bases short, with 9 bases between.

This clonotype occurred many times. The V call is TRBV19, the J call TRBJ2-7; no clear D gene. The ends were cut back, 2 bases at V and 7 bases at J, with 12 bases in the middle. CDR1 and CDR2 from the germline V gene are LNHDA and SQIVND (reference sequence). This CDR3 spans 13 amino acids. In DNA form, the CDR3 reads TGTGCCAGTAGTATAAAATCGGACGCGGAGCAGTACTTC. Protein sequence: CASSIKSDAEQYF.

This clonotype was counted many times. This chain links TRBV20-1 with TRBJ2-7; D gene uncertain. The CDR3 loop spans 15 amino acids. Trimming removed 1 base at V and 2 bases at J, with 15 bases between. The germline CDR1 and CDR2 sequences are DFQATT and SNEGSKA (reference sequence). In nucleotides, the CDR3 is TGCAGTGCTAGAGCCACGGCCAGAACGCCCTACGAGCAGTACTTC. Translation gives CSARATARTPYEQYF.

This clonotype showed up many times. The chain joins TRBV7-9 to TRBJ1-1; a weak D match, TRBD1 (5 bases). There are 14 residues in the CDR3. V lost 5 bases and J 4 bases, leaving 14 bases between the germline ends. The V gene's germline CDR1 is SEHNR and CDR2 FQNEAQ (reference sequence). CDR3: CASSLGGTGTEAFF. CDR3 nucleotides: TGTGCCAGCAGCCTGGGAGGGACGGGCACTGAAGCTTTCTTT.

At least ten counts were recorded for this clonotype. This rearrangement joins TRBV28 to TRBJ1-6; D is unresolved. Trimming left V 4 bases short and J 4 bases short, with 23 bases between. CDR1 is MDHEN, CDR2 SYDVKM, per germline. CDR3 length: 19 amino acids. In nucleotides, the CDR3 is TGTGCCAGCAGTTGCCACCGGGCCCCGACCCCCCGATATAATTCACCCCTCCACTTT. Its protein is CASSCHRAPTPRYNSPLHF.

This clonotype was picked up many times. The chain links TRBV27 to TRBJ1-1, with D hard to call. CDR1 and CDR2 (germline): MNHEY, SMNVEV (reference sequence). V dropped 1 base and J dropped 1 base, with 7 bases sitting between them. The CDR3 runs to 14 residues. CDR3 DNA: TGTGCCAGCAGTTTATTATGGGGGAACACTGAAGCTTTCTTT. The encoded protein is CASSLLWGNTEAFF.

This clonotype was counted many times. The chain links TRBV12-3 or TRBV12-4 to TRBJ2-5; D is unclear. CDR3 size: 11 residues. V shed 5 bases and J shed 4 bases, with 5 bases lying between them. Here the CDR3 DNA reads TGTGCCAGCAGTGTATTAGAGACCCAGTACTTC. Translated, it gives CASSVLETQYF.

Many counts were recorded for this clonotype. The rearrangement joins TRBV2 to TRBJ2-3, with a tentative D call TRBD2 (5 bases). Germline CDR1 SNHLY, CDR2 FYNNEI. CDR3 length: 17 amino acids. Between the trimmed V and J ends, which lost 4 bases and 2 bases, there was a span of 19 bases. In nucleotides, the CDR3 is TGTGCCAGCAGTGGATCCCTAACTAGGGAGCTCACAGATACGCAGTATTTT. Translated: CASSGSLTRELTDTQYF.

There are many counts of this clonotype. This chain links TRBV28 with TRBJ1-2; 8 bases map to TRBD1. The CDR3 runs to 16 residues. Germline CDR1 MDHEN, CDR2 SYDVKM. With V trimmed by 6 bases and J by 6 bases, 15 bases remained unmatched. The CDR3 protein is CASRSNWSGGKDGYTF. In DNA, the CDR3 is TGTGCCAGCAGAAGTAATTGGTCAGGGGGCAAGGATGGCTACACCTTC.

This clonotype was counted at least ten times. The CDR3 protein is CASSTGPYNEQFF. The CDR3 DNA sequence: TGTGCCAGCAGCACAGGACCCTACAATGAGCAGTTCTTC. The chain joins TRBV7-2 to TRBJ2-1, with D tentatively TRBD1 (5 bases). V gave up 5 bases and J gave up 2 bases, with 7 bases separating them. The CDR3 contains 13 residues. Germline assignment: CDR1 SGHTA and CDR2 FQGNSA.

This clonotype has a count of ten or more. The chain is built from TRBV6-1 and TRBJ1-2; 9 nucleotides agree with TRBD1. Germline-derived CDR1 and CDR2 are MNHNS and SASEGT. The J segment lost 7 bases and the V segment lost 0 bases, leaving 6 bases of the junction unmatched. This CDR3 comprises 15 residues. The CDR3 nucleotides are TGTGCCAGCAGTGAAGCGGACAGGGGAGGAGGTGGCTACACCTTC. This gives the protein CASSEADRGGGGYTF.

This clonotype was detected ten times or more. This chain connects TRBV25-1 to TRBJ2-2; 10 nucleotides match TRBD1. Germline CDR1 and CDR2: MGHDK and SYGVNS. The CDR3 sequence is 15 residues long. Trimming took 5 bases from V and 6 from J; bases not matched to a gene: 6. CDR3 sequence: CASSTGTGVAGELFF. The CDR3 region has the DNA TGTGCCAGCAGTACCGGGACAGGGGTGGCCGGGGAGCTGTTTTTT.

In its sample, this clonotype was seen many times. The V gene is TRBV7-8, the J gene TRBJ1-1; no clear D gene. Trimming removed 5 bases at V and 6 bases at J, with 16 bases between. CDR3 length equals 14 residues. Germline CDR1 and CDR2: SGHVS and FQNEAQ. The CDR3 DNA reads as TGTGCCAGCAGCCCCATCGACGGACCCGCTGAAGCTTTCTTT. Protein product: CASSPIDGPAEAFF.

This clonotype was detected many times. V usage is TRBV5-4 and J usage is TRBJ2-7; 7 bases fit TRBD1. The CDR3 runs to 11 residues. Germline lookup yields CDR1 SGHNT and CDR2 YYREEE (reference sequence). The V gene end was trimmed by 2 bases and the J gene end by 11 bases; junction bases not matched to a gene: 4. CDR3 region: CASSFTGEEYF. Written as DNA, the CDR3 is TGTGCCAGCAGCTTTACAGGGGAAGAGTACTTC. Full variable domain (missing parts from reference TRBV5-4 and TRBJ2-7): ETGVTQSPTHLIKTRGQQVTLRCSSQSGHNTVSWYQQALGQGPQFIFQYYREEENGRGNFPPRFSGLQFPNYSSELNVNALELDDSALYLCASSFTGEEYFGPGTRLTVT.